These 6 T cell receptor beta chains came from one sample sequenced in a study of cytomegalovirus exposure and HLA in healthy donors. In the PCR, 60 Vbeta and 13 Jbeta primers were used. Assay: immunoSEQ multiplex PCR; the TCRdb copy retains only in-frame clones and omits some. The sample records 99,000 or so clones, about 9.4% being singletons. Source material: PBMCs. The receptors were sampled from a man aged 40-50 years in good health and CMV-seropositive.

This clone was recorded a few times. This chain links TRBV11-1 with TRBJ1-2, with D perhaps matching TRBD1 (5 bases). Trimming took 5 bases from V and 4 from J, leaving 8 bases between them. Germline V gene sequence: CDR1 SGHAT, CDR2 FQDESV (reference sequence). The CDR3 contains 12 residues. The CDR3: CASSRQSYGYTF. CDR3 bases: TGTGCCAGCAGCCGACAGAGCTATGGCTACACCTTC.

This clone has only a few counts. The chain has TRBV5-1 and TRBJ2-1; 11 positions match TRBD2. This CDR3 spans 15 amino acids. Germline loops: CDR1 SGHRS, CDR2 YFSETQ. The junction had 10 bases not matched to a gene; V was cut back by 7 bases and J by 7 bases. DNA for the CDR3: TGCGCCAGCGTTCCGATAGCGGGAGGGCGAAATGAGCAGTTCTTC. This gives the protein CASVPIAGGRNEQFF.

This clone was detected only a few times. This chain links TRBV2 with TRBJ2-7; 9 nucleotides agree with TRBD1. The CDR3 is 12 amino acids. Looked up from germline, CDR1 is SNHLY and CDR2 is FYNNEI. The CDR3 loop reads CQAGDRDNEQYF. CDR3 nucleotide sequence: TGTCAGGCCGGGGACAGGGACAACGAGCAGTACTTC.

The chain links TRBV19 to TRBJ2-7; 9 nucleotides line up with TRBD2. CDR3 length: 16 amino acids. The V and J ends lost 1 base and 5 bases, in that order; junction bases with no gene match: 9. Germline V lookup: CDR1 LNHDA, CDR2 SQIVND (reference sequence). The CDR3 region has the DNA TGTGCCAGTAGTATAGGTTTGGCGGGAGGGCGGGACGAGCAGTACTTC. Protein product: CASSIGLAGGRDEQYF. The entire variable domain, with the rest obtained from reference TRBV19 and TRBJ2-7, is as follows: DGGITQSPKYLFRKEGQNVTLSCEQNLNHDAMYWYRQDPGQGLRLIYYSQIVNDFQKGDIAEGYSVSREKKESFPLTVTSAQKNPTAFYLCASSIGLAGGRDEQYFGPGTRLTVT.

This clone appeared a few times. CDR3 sequence reads: CASSYSMGQGAVEQFF. The CDR3 DNA follows: TGTGCCAGCAGTTACTCCATGGGACAGGGGGCCGTTGAGCAGTTCTTC. The chain recombines TRBV6-5 with TRBJ2-1, with TRBD1 matching 12 bases. CDR3 length: 16 residues. Germline V gene data show CDR1 as MNHEY and CDR2 as SVGAGI. V was clipped by 0 bases and J by 9 bases; unmatched bases: 6.

The chain links TRBV7-3 to TRBJ2-3, with a possible D match to TRBD1 (6 bases). Trimming removed 4 bases from V and 9 bases from J, with 11 bases in between. The CDR3 length is 12 residues. From germline, CDR1 is SGHTA and CDR2 FQGTGA. The CDR3 spells CASSSGTKTQYF. The DNA of the CDR3 is TGTGCCAGCAGCTCCGGGACAAAAACGCAGTATTTT.